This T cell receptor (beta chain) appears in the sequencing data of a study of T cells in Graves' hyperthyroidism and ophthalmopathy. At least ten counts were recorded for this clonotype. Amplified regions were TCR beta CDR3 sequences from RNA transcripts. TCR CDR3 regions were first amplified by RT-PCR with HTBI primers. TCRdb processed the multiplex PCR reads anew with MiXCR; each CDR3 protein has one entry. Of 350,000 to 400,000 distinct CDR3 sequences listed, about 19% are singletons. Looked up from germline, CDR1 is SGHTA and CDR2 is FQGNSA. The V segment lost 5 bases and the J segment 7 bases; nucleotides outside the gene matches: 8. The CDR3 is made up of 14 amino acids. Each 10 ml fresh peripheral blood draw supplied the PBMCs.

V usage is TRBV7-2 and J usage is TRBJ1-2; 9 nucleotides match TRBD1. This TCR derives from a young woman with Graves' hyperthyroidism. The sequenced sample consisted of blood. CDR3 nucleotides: TGTGCCAGCAGCGCATACAGGGGGCACATTGGCTACACCTTC. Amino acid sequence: CASSAYRGHIGYTF. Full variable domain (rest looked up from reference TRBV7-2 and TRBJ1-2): GAGVSQSPSNKVTEKGKDVELRCDPISGHTALYWYRQSLGQGLEFLIYFQGNSAPDKSGLPSDRFSAERTGGSVSTLTIQRTQQEDSAVYLCASSAYRGHIGYTFGSGTRLTVV.